This T cell receptor beta chain was observed in a study of blood T cell repertoires in COVID-19. Overall study context: Material from acute and convalescent COVID-19 was sourced from the United States, Italy and Spain.

Profiling relied on immunoSEQ multiplex PCR, and the TCRdb table lists in-frame clones only, not all of them. The table lists tens of thousands of clones, around 84% of them singletons. Germline V lookup: CDR1 SGHDN, CDR2 FVKESK. This CDR3 spans 17 amino acids. Trimming removed 0 bases at V and 6 bases at J, with 20 bases between. Input material: peripheral blood. The TCR was taken from a woman aged 70-85 years in a cohort sampled during active COVID-19. The chain recombines TRBV14 with TRBJ1-2, with a possible D match to TRBD1 (5 bases). The CDR3 nucleotides are TGTGCCAGCAGCCAAGATATTAATATTGGACAAAGGAATGGCTACACCTTC. Its protein product is CASSQDINIGQRNGYTF.